The T cell receptor (beta chain) described here comes from a study of beta chain features in type 1 diabetes. Findings and caveats of the study: Researchers report that Type 1 diabetes patients had moderately but significantly shorter TCRB CDR3s across all four CD4+ subsets.

Of note for this clone: As yet, its antigen is unknown.

Sequencing targeted expressed TCRB transcripts, as all isolated RNA had been reverse transcribed. Only in-frame clones appear in the TCRdb table, and some are missing; sequencing was by immunoSEQ multiplex PCR. The sample records a few hundred thousand clones, roughly 14% being singletons. CDR1 MNHEY and CDR2 SVGAGI come from the germline V gene. Trimming removed 5 bases at V and 1 base at J, with 14 bases between. This CDR3 is built from 15 residues. The TCR comes from a man younger than 40 with type 1 diabetes. This chain connects TRBV6-5 to TRBJ1-1, with no clear D. The sequencing input was naive CD4+ T cells from blood. The CDR3 here is CASSLTRRTNTEAFF. The CDR3 DNA sequence: TGTGCCAGCAGTCTTACGAGGAGGACGAACACTGAAGCTTTCTTT.